This TCR beta chain emerged from a study of cytotoxic CD8 clonotypes in ibrutinib-treated CLL. TCRdb's table, derived via immunoSEQ multiplex PCR, lists solely in-frame clones and lacks some. This sample carries over 120,000 clones, 76% of them seen once, and the ten largest clones take 4.5% to 6.5%. Overall study findings and caveats: Upon ibrutinib response clonality rose, and upon progression it fell back toward baseline. There were few public clonotypes, and on treatment they contracted or stayed stable.

As to this clone: The antigen remains undetermined.

There are 15 residues in the CDR3. The V segment lost 1 base and the J segment 3 bases; nucleotides outside the gene matches: 4. The receptor was isolated from a human donor with chronic lymphocytic leukemia. The chain recombines TRBV23-1 with TRBJ2-7; 9 bases align to TRBD1. TRBV23-1 is an open reading frame, and its role is uncertain. The material was PBMCs, obtained after 24 months of ibrutinib treatment. CDR3 sequence (DNA): TGCGCCAGCAGTCAATTGGGACAGGGCAACTACGAGCAGTACTTC. Its translation is CASSQLGQGNYEQYF.